A selection of T cell receptor beta chains follows, all from one sample in a study of control samples from healthy donors and cancer patients. Data came from immunoSEQ multiplex PCR; TCRdb stores just in-frame clones and leaves some out. The table lists some 100,000 clones, about 89% of them singletons. What was sequenced was blood. Every receptor here comes from a woman in her forties or fifties in good health. Each CDR3 is given with its conserved first and last residue. A D gene is named only where the DNA matches it firmly. The size entry is marked missing in some rows and otherwise reads once, few, many or a size class.

D,length,J,V,size,CDR3,DNA
NA,14,TRBJ2-1,TRBV19,NA,CASSIRRVYNEQFF,TGTGCCAGTAGTATTAGGCGGGTCTACAATGAGCAGTTCTTC
TRBD1,16,TRBJ1-2,TRBV28,NA,CASSSGTGGAMGGYTF,TGTGCCAGCAGTTCCGGGACAGGGGGCGCTATGGGAGGCTACACCTTC
TRBD2,16,TRBJ2-5,TRBV19,NA,CASSRRSGGAYETQYF,TGTGCCAGTAGTAGAAGGAGCGGGGGGGCCTATGAGACCCAGTACTTC
TRBD2,15,TRBJ2-1,TRBV7-3,NA,CASSQQLAGFDEQFF,TGTGCCAGCAGCCAACAACTAGCGGGGTTCGATGAGCAGTTCTTC
NA,13,TRBJ2-7,TRBV2,few,CASRLRVLEEQYF,TGTGCCAGCAGACTCAGGGTTTTGGAGGAGCAGTACTTC
TRBD2,16,TRBJ2-3,TRBV9,NA,CASSAIPGLAADTQYF,TGTGCCAGCAGCGCTATTCCGGGACTAGCGGCAGATACGCAGTATTTT
TRBD1,13,TRBJ1-2,TRBV7-9,NA,CASSYRGRIGYTF,TGTGCCAGCAGCTACAGGGGGCGGATCGGCTACACCTTC
NA,14,TRBJ2-7,TRBV7-9,NA,CASSARGEIYEQYF,TGTGCCAGCAGTGCCCGTGGGGAAATCTACGAGCAGTACTTC
TRBD1,14,TRBJ1-2,TRBV2,NA,CASRTLTGVRGYTF,TGTGCCAGCAGGACTCTAACAGGGGTACGTGGCTACACCTTC
NA,12,TRBJ1-5,TRBV2,NA,CASSRRVEPQHF,TGTGCCAGCAGTCGCCGGGTCGAGCCCCAGCATTTT
NA,14,TRBJ1-6,TRBV30,NA,CAWRLGGYNSPLHF,TGTGCCTGGAGATTAGGGGGGTATAATTCACCCCTCCACTTT
NA,13,TRBJ1-1,TRBV7-9,few,CASSLGMNTEAFF,TGTGCCAGCAGCTTAGGGATGAACACTGAAGCTTTCTTT
NA,14,TRBJ2-5,TRBV7-8,NA,CASSFQGGVETQYF,TGTGCCAGCAGCTTTCAGGGGGGTGTTGAGACCCAGTACTTC
NA,11,TRBJ2-7,TRBV5-1,NA,CAGPRPGEQYF,TGCGCCGGACCTAGGCCTGGCGAGCAGTACTTC
NA,15,TRBJ2-5,TRBV5-1,NA,CASSLSAGYTETQYF,TGCGCCAGCAGCTTGTCAGCAGGGTACACGGAGACCCAGTACTTC
TRBD1,15,TRBJ1-2,TRBV10-3,NA,CAISDLGQGLWGYTF,TGTGCCATCAGTGACCTTGGACAGGGCTTGTGGGGCTACACCTTC
NA,15,TRBJ1-5,TRBV24-1,once,CATSSSGPLNQPQHF,TGTGCCACCTCATCTTCAGGGCCACTCAATCAGCCCCAGCATTTT